This T cell receptor beta chain was sequenced during a study of blood T cell repertoires in COVID-19. Study summary: T cells, B-cell-depleted T cells, or PBMCs supplied cDNA or gDNA.

V lost 2 bases and J lost 1; bases outside the gene matches: 2. The CDR3 loop spans 16 amino acids. Germline V CDR1 and CDR2: SGHAT, FQNNGV. TCRdb's copy holds only in-frame clones and misses some; the assay was immunoSEQ multiplex PCR. The sample records about 260,000 clones, about 86% being singletons. The chain couples TRBV11-2 to TRBJ2-7; TRBD2 agrees at 13 bases. This TCR was recovered from a man aged 25 to 45 with active or convalescent COVID-19. Sequenced: peripheral blood. CDR3 nucleotides: TGTGCCAGCAGCTTACCGGGACTAGCGGGGTCCTACGAGCAGTACTTC. This encodes CASSLPGLAGSYEQYF.